These T cell receptor beta chains were read from a single sample in a study of brain T cells in children with intractable seizures. TCRdb's table, derived via immunoSEQ multiplex PCR, lists solely in-frame clones and lacks some. The data contain some 20,000 clones, 90% to 95% of them singletons. The sequencing used peripheral blood, collected at surgery. The source is a boy aged 10-17 years with focal cortical dysplasia and intractable seizures. CDR3s include the opening cysteine and the closing phenylalanine or tryptophan. D genes are given only for firm matches. Clone sizes are given selectively: once, few, many, or a class where the clone is expanded.

J gene: TRBJ2-7
V gene: TRBV27
D gene: -
clone size: -
CDR3 protein: CASSFGRYYEQYF
CDR3 DNA: TGTGCCAGCAGTTTTGGCCGGTACTACGAGCAGTACTTC

J gene: TRBJ2-1
V gene: TRBV7-9
D gene: -
clone size: -
CDR3 protein: CASSQAPSSYNEQFF
CDR3 DNA: TGTGCCAGCAGCCAAGCTCCCAGCTCCTACAATGAGCAGTTCTTC

J gene: TRBJ2-1
V gene: TRBV29-1
D gene: -
clone size: once
CDR3 protein: CSVPGHGFYNEQFF
CDR3 DNA: TGCAGCGTCCCGGGACACGGATTCTACAATGAGCAGTTCTTC

J gene: TRBJ1-2
V gene: TRBV6-4
D gene: -
clone size: -
CDR3 protein: CASSPTGLYGYTF
CDR3 DNA: TGTGCCAGCAGCCCTACAGGGCTCTATGGCTACACCTTC

J gene: TRBJ2-2
V gene: TRBV7-9
D gene: -
clone size: once
CDR3 protein: CASSLAPNTGELFF
CDR3 DNA: TGTGCCAGCAGCTTAGCCCCGAACACCGGGGAGCTGTTTTTT

J gene: TRBJ2-3
V gene: TRBV9
D gene: TRBD1
clone size: -
CDR3 protein: CASSADRADTQYF
CDR3 DNA: TGTGCCAGCAGCGCCGACAGGGCTGATACGCAGTATTTT

J gene: TRBJ2-1
V gene: TRBV7-9
D gene: -
clone size: -
CDR3 protein: CASSVQGNEQFF
CDR3 DNA: TGTGCCAGCAGCGTACAGGGTAATGAGCAGTTCTTC

J gene: TRBJ2-3
V gene: TRBV9
D gene: -
clone size: -
CDR3 protein: CASSVGLTDTQYF
CDR3 DNA: TGTGCCAGCAGCGTAGGACTCACAGATACGCAGTATTTT

J gene: TRBJ1-4
V gene: TRBV27
D gene: -
clone size: -
CDR3 protein: CASSRRDGINEKLFF
CDR3 DNA: TGTGCCAGCAGTCGCCGGGACGGGATTAATGAAAAACTGTTTTTT

J gene: TRBJ1-1
V gene: TRBV28
D gene: -
clone size: -
CDR3 protein: CASSLSLFDPRTEAFF
CDR3 DNA: TGTGCCAGCAGTTTAAGTCTGTTCGACCCTAGGACTGAAGCTTTCTTT

J gene: TRBJ2-3
V gene: TRBV6-5
D gene: -
clone size: -
CDR3 protein: CASSSPSDPTDTQYF
CDR3 DNA: TGTGCCAGCAGTTCTCCTAGCGATCCCACAGATACGCAGTATTTT

J gene: TRBJ2-1
V gene: TRBV9
D gene: TRBD1
clone size: -
CDR3 protein: CASGQGANLLNEQFF
CDR3 DNA: TGTGCCAGCGGACAGGGGGCCAACTTGCTAAATGAGCAGTTCTTC

J gene: TRBJ1-3
V gene: TRBV7-9
D gene: -
clone size: few
CDR3 protein: CASNSPFSGNTIYF
CDR3 DNA: TGTGCCAGCAACTCACCCTTCTCTGGAAACACCATATATTTT

J gene: TRBJ2-6
V gene: TRBV27
D gene: -
clone size: -
CDR3 protein: CASAGLNSGANVLTF
CDR3 DNA: TGTGCCAGCGCAGGACTGAACTCTGGGGCCAACGTCCTGACTTTC

J gene: TRBJ1-6
V gene: TRBV10-1
D gene: -
clone size: -
CDR3 protein: CASSENPTDPSNSPLHF
CDR3 DNA: TGCGCCAGCAGTGAGAATCCAACAGATCCGAGCAATTCACCCCTCCACTTT

J gene: TRBJ1-5
V gene: TRBV11-3
D gene: TRBD1
clone size: -
CDR3 protein: CASSSYSGQGYSNQPQHF
CDR3 DNA: TGTGCCAGCAGCTCCTACTCTGGACAGGGATATAGCAATCAGCCCCAGCATTTT

J gene: TRBJ2-1
V gene: TRBV9
D gene: -
clone size: -
CDR3 protein: CASSVDWYEQFF
CDR3 DNA: TGTGCCAGCAGCGTAGATTGGTATGAGCAGTTCTTC

J gene: TRBJ1-3
V gene: TRBV9
D gene: -
clone size: -
CDR3 protein: CASSERTAASGNTIYF
CDR3 DNA: TGTGCCAGCAGCGAGCGGACAGCCGCCTCTGGAAACACCATATATTTT

J gene: TRBJ2-1
V gene: TRBV10-3
D gene: -
clone size: -
CDR3 protein: CAIRGTTGAYNEQFF
CDR3 DNA: TGTGCCATCAGAGGGACAACCGGCGCCTACAATGAGCAGTTCTTC

J gene: TRBJ1-6
V gene: TRBV28
D gene: -
clone size: -
CDR3 protein: CASSRLSYNSPLHF
CDR3 DNA: TGTGCCAGCAGTAGATTGTCCTATAATTCACCCCTCCACTTT

J gene: TRBJ1-4
V gene: TRBV25-1
D gene: -
clone size: -
CDR3 protein: CASSSGHTGSGGEKLFF
CDR3 DNA: TGTGCCAGCAGTTCGGGACACACGGGTTCGGGCGGGGAAAAACTGTTTTTT

J gene: TRBJ1-6
V gene: TRBV7-3
D gene: -
clone size: -
CDR3 protein: CASSTGPRYPLHF
CDR3 DNA: TGTGCCAGCAGCACCGGACCCAGATACCCCCTCCACTTT

J gene: TRBJ2-2
V gene: TRBV9
D gene: TRBD1
clone size: -
CDR3 protein: CASSVDRAGTGELFF
CDR3 DNA: TGTGCCAGCAGCGTTGACAGGGCCGGGACCGGGGAGCTGTTTTTT

J gene: TRBJ1-2
V gene: TRBV27
D gene: TRBD1
clone size: -
CDR3 protein: CASSPQTGKFHGYTF
CDR3 DNA: TGTGCCAGCAGTCCCCAGACAGGGAAGTTCCATGGCTACACCTTC

J gene: TRBJ1-3
V gene: TRBV30
D gene: -
clone size: -
CDR3 protein: CAWRRWGAVAGNTIYF
CDR3 DNA: TGTGCCTGGAGACGATGGGGGGCAGTCGCTGGAAACACCATATATTTT

J gene: TRBJ2-3
V gene: TRBV5-1
D gene: -
clone size: once
CDR3 protein: CASSLETVTDTQYF
CDR3 DNA: TGCGCCAGCAGCTTGGAGACCGTCACAGATACGCAGTATTTT

J gene: TRBJ1-1
V gene: TRBV11-2
D gene: -
clone size: -
CDR3 protein: CGEGVWGTEAFF
CDR3 DNA: TGTGGTGAAGGGGTATGGGGGACTGAAGCTTTCTTT

J gene: TRBJ2-7
V gene: TRBV5-1
D gene: TRBD2
clone size: -
CDR3 protein: CASSPGLAGGRDEQYF
CDR3 DNA: TGCGCCAGCAGCCCCGGACTAGCGGGGGGGAGGGACGAGCAGTACTTC

J gene: TRBJ1-1
V gene: TRBV28
D gene: -
clone size: -
CDR3 protein: CASSFRGMNTEAFF
CDR3 DNA: TGTGCCAGCAGTTTCAGGGGAATGAACACTGAAGCTTTCTTT